Below are 8 T cell receptor beta chains sequenced from a single sample in a study of cytomegalovirus exposure and HLA in healthy donors. A multiplex PCR was run with 60 Vbeta primers and 13 Jbeta primers. Profiled with immunoSEQ multiplex PCR; TCRdb holds only in-frame clones, not every one. The sample includes some 200,000 clones, 65% to 85% of them seen just once. The sample consisted of PBMCs. The receptors derive from a female donor in good health and CMV-seronegative.

The rearrangement uses TRBV10-3 and TRBJ2-5; no firm D call. The tail of the sequence fits TRBJ2-7 better, so the J call may be wrong. Germline lookup yields CDR1 ENHRY and CDR2 SYGVKD. This CDR3 region has 16 residues. As DNA, the CDR3 is TGTGCCACCGCCCAACCGGCAGGCTCGAGCTCCTACGAGCAGTACTTC. Translation: CATAQPAGSSSYEQYF.

The chain joins TRBV5-4 to TRBJ1-3; D not certain. CDR3 size: 15 residues. Trimming took off 0 bases at V and 1 base at J, with 8 bases between the two ends. In germline, CDR1 is SGHNT, CDR2 YYREEE (reference sequence). The CDR3 region has the DNA TGTGCCAGCAGCTTGGGAGGTGGTTCTGGAAACACCATATATTTT. Its protein is CASSLGGGSGNTIYF.

The J gene is TRBJ2-5, the V gene TRBV9; 11 bases fit TRBD2. The trim removed 1 base at V and 5 bases at J, leaving 4 bases unmatched. Germline CDR1 and CDR2: SGDLS and YYNGEE. The CDR3 has 15 residues. CDR3 residues: CASSVLAGGKETQYF. Written as DNA, the CDR3 is TGTGCCAGCAGCGTACTAGCGGGGGGAAAGGAGACCCAGTACTTC.

The rearrangement joins TRBV28 to TRBJ2-7, with 8 bases fitting TRBD1. V gave up 6 bases and J gave up 3 bases; unmatched junction bases: 7. Looked up from germline, CDR1 is MDHEN and CDR2 is SYDVKM. This CDR3 is 14 amino acids long. The CDR3 sequence: CASRRSGGIYEQYF. CDR3 nucleotide sequence: TGTGCCAGCAGACGTTCAGGGGGCATCTACGAGCAGTACTTC.

CDR3 in DNA: TGTGCCAGCAGCGGACAGGGTAGATCCTATGGCTACACCTTC. Protein product: CASSGQGRSYGYTF. The V call is TRBV2, the J call TRBJ1-2, with 8 positions matching TRBD1. This CDR3 contains 14 residues. The V gene's germline CDR1 is SNHLY and CDR2 FYNNEI. The trim removed 6 bases at V and 4 bases at J, leaving 7 bases unmatched.

This chain links TRBV30 with TRBJ2-1; 13 nucleotides match TRBD2. This CDR3 contains 13 residues. Germline lookup yields CDR1 GTSNPN and CDR2 SVGIG (reference sequence). V was pared by 2 bases and J by 11 bases, with 3 bases of the junction left unmatched. The CDR3 DNA follows: TGTGCCTGGAGTCGACTAGCGGGAGGTCAGCAGTTCTTC. Amino acid sequence: CAWSRLAGGQQFF.

The CDR3 sequence: CASSKGASALTDTQYF. Here the CDR3 DNA reads TGTGCCAGCAGCAAAGGAGCTAGCGCCCTCACAGATACGCAGTATTTT. The genes are TRBV21-1 and TRBJ2-3; TRBD2 is taken as the D call from the table, unchecked against the DNA. TRBV21-1 is flagged as a pseudogene. CDR3 length: 16 residues.

J is TRBJ2-7 and V is TRBV7-8; D call uncertain. Between the trimmed V and J ends, which lost 1 base and 0 bases, there was a span of 10 bases. The CDR3 has 15 residues. Germline V gene data show CDR1 as SGHVS and CDR2 as FQNEAQ. The CDR3 sequence: CASSLGWPSSYEQYF. The DNA of the CDR3 is TGTGCCAGCAGCTTAGGTTGGCCTAGCTCCTACGAGCAGTACTTC.